This section outlines one T cell receptor (beta chain) sequence together with its context. Its antigen is unknown. The data were taken from a study of T cells in localized non-small cell lung cancer. Germline V gene data show CDR1 as PRHDT and CDR2 as FYEKMQ (reference sequence). V shed 5 bases and J shed 1 base, with 17 bases lying between them. The CDR3 covers 17 residues. Points from the study as a whole: Median roughly 57 top-100 tumor clones were shared with paired adjacent lung.

Using immunoSEQ multiplex PCR, the repertoire was profiled, and TCRdb retains in-frame clones only, with some absent. The sample gives about 35,000 clones, about nine tenths of which show up once; 4% to 5% is in the top ten. The V gene is TRBV13, the J gene TRBJ1-4; D remains unclear. This TCR was sampled from a man aged 35 to 69 with stage I lung adenocarcinoma. Source: peripheral blood, taken before any cancer treatment. This CDR3 is CASSPRRDFGTNEKLFF. The CDR3 nucleotides read TGTGCCAGCAGCCCCCGGCGCGATTTTGGAACTAATGAAAAACTGTTTTTT.